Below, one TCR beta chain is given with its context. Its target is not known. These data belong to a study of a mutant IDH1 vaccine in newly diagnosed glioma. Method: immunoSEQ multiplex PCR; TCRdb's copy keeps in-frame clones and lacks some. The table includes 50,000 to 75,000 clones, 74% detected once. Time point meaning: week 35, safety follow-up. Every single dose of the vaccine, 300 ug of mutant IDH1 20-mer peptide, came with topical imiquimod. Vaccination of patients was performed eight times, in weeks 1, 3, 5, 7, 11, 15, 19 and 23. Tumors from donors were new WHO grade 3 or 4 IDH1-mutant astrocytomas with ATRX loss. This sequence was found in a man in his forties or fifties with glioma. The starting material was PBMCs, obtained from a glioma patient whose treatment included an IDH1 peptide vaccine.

The CDR3 coding sequence is TGTGCCAGCAGTTACCTCGGTAGGGGGCGAACTGAAGCTTTCTTT. This codes for CASSYLGRGRTEAFF. The rearrangement joins TRBV6-5 to TRBJ1-1; 7 nucleotides agree with TRBD1. The CDR3 covers 15 residues. Per the germline V gene, CDR1 is MNHEY and CDR2 is SVGAGI. After removal of 2 bases from V and 5 bases from J, the junction contained 8 bases not matched to a gene.